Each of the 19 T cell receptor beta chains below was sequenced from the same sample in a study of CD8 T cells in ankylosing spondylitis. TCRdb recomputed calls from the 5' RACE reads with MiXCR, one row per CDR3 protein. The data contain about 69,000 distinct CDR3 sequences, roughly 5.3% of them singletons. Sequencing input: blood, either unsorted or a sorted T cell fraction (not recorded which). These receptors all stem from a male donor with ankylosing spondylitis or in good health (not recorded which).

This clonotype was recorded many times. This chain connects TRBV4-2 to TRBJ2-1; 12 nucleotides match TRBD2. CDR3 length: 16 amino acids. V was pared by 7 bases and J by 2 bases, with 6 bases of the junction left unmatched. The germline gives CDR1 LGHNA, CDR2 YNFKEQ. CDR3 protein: CASTLGLAGPYNEQFF. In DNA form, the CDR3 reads TGTGCCAGCACCTTGGGACTAGCGGGTCCCTACAATGAGCAGTTCTTC.

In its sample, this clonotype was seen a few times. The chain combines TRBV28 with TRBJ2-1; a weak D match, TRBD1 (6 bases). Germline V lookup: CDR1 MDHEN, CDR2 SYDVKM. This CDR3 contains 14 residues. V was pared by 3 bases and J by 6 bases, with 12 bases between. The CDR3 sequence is CASSFFTGLNEQFF. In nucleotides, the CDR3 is TGTGCCAGCAGTTTTTTCACAGGGCTCAATGAGCAGTTCTTC.

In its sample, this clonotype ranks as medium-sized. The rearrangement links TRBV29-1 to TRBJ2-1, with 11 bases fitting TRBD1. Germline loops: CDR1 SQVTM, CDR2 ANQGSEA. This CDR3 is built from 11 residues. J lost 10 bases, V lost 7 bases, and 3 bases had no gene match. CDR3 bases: TGCAGCGGGGACAGGGGGGGGGAGCAGTTCTTC. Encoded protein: CSGDRGGEQFF.

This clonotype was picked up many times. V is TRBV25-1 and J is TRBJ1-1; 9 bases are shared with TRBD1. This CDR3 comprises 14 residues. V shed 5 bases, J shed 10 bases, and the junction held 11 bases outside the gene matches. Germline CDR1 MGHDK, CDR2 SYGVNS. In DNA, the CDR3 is TGTGCCAGCAGTAGACCGGGACAGGGAGAAGGAGCTTTCTTT. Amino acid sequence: CASSRPGQGEGAFF.

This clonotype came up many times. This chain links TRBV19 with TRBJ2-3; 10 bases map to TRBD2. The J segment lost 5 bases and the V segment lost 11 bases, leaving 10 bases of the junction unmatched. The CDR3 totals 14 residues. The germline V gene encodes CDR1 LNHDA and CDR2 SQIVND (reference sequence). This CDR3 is CASQAGGPIDTQYF. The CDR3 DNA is TGTGCCTCACAAGCGGGGGGGCCAATAGATACGCAGTATTTT.

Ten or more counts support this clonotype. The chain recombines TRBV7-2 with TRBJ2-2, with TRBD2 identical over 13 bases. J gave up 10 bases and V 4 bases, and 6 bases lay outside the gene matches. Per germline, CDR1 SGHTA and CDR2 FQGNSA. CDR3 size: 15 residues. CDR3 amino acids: CASSSGLAGTLELFF. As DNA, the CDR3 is TGTGCCAGCAGCTCGGGACTAGCGGGAACTTTGGAGCTGTTTTTT.

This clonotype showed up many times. The CDR3, as DNA: TGCGCCAGCAGCTTAACCCAGGGGGCTGGTGCCGGGGAGCTGTTTTTT. Its translation is CASSLTQGAGAGELFF. The rearrangement uses TRBV5-1 and TRBJ2-2; 8 bases match TRBD1. V shed 2 bases and J 6 bases; nucleotides not matched to a gene: 9. Per germline, CDR1 SGHRS and CDR2 YFSETQ. There are 16 residues in the CDR3.

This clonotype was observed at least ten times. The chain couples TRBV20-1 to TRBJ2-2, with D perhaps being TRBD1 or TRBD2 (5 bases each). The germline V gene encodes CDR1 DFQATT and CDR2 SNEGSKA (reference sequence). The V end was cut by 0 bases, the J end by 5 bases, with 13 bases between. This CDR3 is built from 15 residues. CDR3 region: CSARDPLGGTGELFF. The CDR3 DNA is TGCAGTGCTAGAGACCCCCTTGGGGGAACCGGGGAGCTGTTTTTT.

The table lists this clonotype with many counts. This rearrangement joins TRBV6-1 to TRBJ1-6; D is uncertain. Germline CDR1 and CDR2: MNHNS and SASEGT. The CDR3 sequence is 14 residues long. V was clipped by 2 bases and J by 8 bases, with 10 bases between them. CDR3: CASSEFGVDSPLHF. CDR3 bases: TGTGCCAGCAGTGAATTTGGGGTGGATTCACCCCTCCACTTT.

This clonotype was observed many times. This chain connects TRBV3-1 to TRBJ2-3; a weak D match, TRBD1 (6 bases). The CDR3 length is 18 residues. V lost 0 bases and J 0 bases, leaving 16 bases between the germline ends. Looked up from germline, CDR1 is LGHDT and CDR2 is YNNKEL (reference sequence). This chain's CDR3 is CASSQDPVDRTSTDTQYF. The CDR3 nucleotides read TGTGCCAGCAGCCAAGATCCGGTGGACAGAACTAGCACAGATACGCAGTATTTT.

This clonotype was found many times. As DNA, the CDR3 is TGTGCCAGCAGCCCAGACAGGGGACCCACTGAAGCTTTCTTT. Its protein is CASSPDRGPTEAFF. V and J are TRBV5-4 and TRBJ1-1; 8 bases fit TRBD1. With V trimmed by 4 bases and J by 4 bases, 6 bases remained unmatched. This CDR3 has 14 amino acids. CDR1 and CDR2 from the germline V gene are SGHNT and YYREEE (reference sequence).

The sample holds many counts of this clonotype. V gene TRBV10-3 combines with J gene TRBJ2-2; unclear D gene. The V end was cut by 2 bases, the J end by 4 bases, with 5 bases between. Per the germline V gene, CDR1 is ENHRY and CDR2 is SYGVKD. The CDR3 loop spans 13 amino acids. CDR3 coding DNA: TGTGCCATCAGTGAGGGCCCCACCGGGGAGCTGTTTTTT. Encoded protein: CAISEGPTGELFF.

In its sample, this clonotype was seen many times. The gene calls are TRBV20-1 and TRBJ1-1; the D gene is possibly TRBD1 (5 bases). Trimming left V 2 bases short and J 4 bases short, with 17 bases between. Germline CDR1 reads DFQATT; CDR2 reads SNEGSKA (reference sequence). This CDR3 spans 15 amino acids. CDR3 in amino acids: CSARLGAASITEAFF. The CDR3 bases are TGCAGTGCTAGATTAGGGGCCGCGTCGATCACTGAAGCTTTCTTT.

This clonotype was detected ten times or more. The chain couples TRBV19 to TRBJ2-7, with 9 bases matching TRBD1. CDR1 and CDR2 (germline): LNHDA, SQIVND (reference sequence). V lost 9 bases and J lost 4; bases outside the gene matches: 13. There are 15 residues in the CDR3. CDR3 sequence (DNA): TGTGCCAGCCGCCCCCGCGGGACAGGGATATACGAGCAGTACTTC. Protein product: CASRPRGTGIYEQYF.

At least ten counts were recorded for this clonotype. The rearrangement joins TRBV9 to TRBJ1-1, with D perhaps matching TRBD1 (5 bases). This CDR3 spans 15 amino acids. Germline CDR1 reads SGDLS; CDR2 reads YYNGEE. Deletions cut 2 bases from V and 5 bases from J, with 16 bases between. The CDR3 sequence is CASSVGSTQGTEAFF. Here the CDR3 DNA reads TGTGCCAGCAGCGTCGGATCAACTCAGGGAACTGAAGCTTTCTTT. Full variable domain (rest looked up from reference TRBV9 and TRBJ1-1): DSGVTQTPKHLITATGQRVTLRCSPRSGDLSVYWYQQSLDQGLQFLIQYYNGEERAKGNILERFSAQQFPDLHSELNLSSLELGDSALYFCASSVGSTQGTEAFFGQGTRLTVV.

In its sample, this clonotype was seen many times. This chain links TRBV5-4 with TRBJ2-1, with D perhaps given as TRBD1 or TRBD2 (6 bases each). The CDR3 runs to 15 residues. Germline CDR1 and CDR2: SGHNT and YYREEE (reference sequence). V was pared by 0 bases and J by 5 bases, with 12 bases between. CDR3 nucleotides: TGTGCCAGCAGCTTGGGGGGGGCCTCTGACAATGAGCAGTTCTTC. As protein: CASSLGGASDNEQFF.

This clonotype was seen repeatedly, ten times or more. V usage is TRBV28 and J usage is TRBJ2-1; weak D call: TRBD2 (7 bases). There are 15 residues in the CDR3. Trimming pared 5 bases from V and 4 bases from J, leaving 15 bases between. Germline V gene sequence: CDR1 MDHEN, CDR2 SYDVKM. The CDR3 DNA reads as TGTGCCAGCAGTCAAGGGGGGGGGGGTTACAATGAGCAGTTCTTC. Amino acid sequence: CASSQGGGGYNEQFF.

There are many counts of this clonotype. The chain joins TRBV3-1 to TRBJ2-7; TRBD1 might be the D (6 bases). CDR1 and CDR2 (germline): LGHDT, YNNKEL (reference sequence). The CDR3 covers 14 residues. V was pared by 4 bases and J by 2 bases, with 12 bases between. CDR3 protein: CASSLQGGAYEQYF. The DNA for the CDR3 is TGTGCCAGCAGCCTCCAAGGGGGAGCCTACGAGCAGTACTTC.

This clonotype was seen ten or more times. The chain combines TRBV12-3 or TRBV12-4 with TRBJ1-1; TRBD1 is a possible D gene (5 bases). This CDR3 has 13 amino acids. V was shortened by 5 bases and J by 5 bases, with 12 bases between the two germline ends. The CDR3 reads CASSISRETEAFF. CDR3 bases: TGTGCCAGCAGTATATCCAGGGAAACTGAAGCTTTCTTT.